In its sample, the clone carrying this TCR beta chain was seen a few times. These data belong to a study of T cells after yellow fever vaccination. MiXCR, run by TCRdb on the 5' RACE reads, gives a single entry per CDR3 protein. The table has around 60,000 distinct CDR3 sequences, approximately 6% seen once; the top ten hold roughly 30%. The ends were cut back, 5 bases at V and 2 bases at J, with 17 bases in the middle. The CDR3 contains 16 residues. CDR1 and CDR2 from the germline V gene are LGHDT and YNNKEL (reference sequence). V usage is TRBV3-1 and J usage is TRBJ2-3; D gene unclear. The receptor comes from a man younger than 30 who received the YFV17D yellow fever vaccine. The sample consisted of PBMCs, either bulk or a sorted T-cell subset (CD4+, CD8+, memory, or dextramer-sorted; not recorded which), taken on the day of the yellow fever booster vaccination. The CDR3 DNA sequence: TGTGCCAGCAGCAACTACAGAAGCCACTTCACAGATACGCAGTATTTT. This sequence encodes CASSNYRSHFTDTQYF.